Listed below are T cell receptor beta chains from one sample, sequenced in a study of CD8+ T cells in alopecia areata. The protocol was immunoSEQ multiplex PCR, while the TCRdb copy is restricted to in-frame clones and leaves out a portion. The table has some 150,000 clones, approximately 59% seen once. Source: CD4+ T cells sorted from blood, taken at approximately week 61, from a patient treated with tofacitinib. The receptors shown here come from a human donor with alopecia areata. CDR3s include the opening cysteine and the closing phenylalanine or tryptophan. D genes are given only for firm matches. Only some rows state a clone size, as once, few, many or a class for expanded clones.

>.|TRBV30|.|TRBJ1-1
TGTGCCTGGAGTGGCGGTCTTGAAGCTTTCTTT
CAWSGGLEAFF
>.|TRBV23-1|.|TRBJ2-7
TGCGCCAGCAGTCCAGAGGGACACTTAGTAAACGAGCAGTACTTC
CASSPEGHLVNEQYF
>.|TRBV29-1|.|TRBJ2-7
TGCAGCGTCTTTGGCAGCGTGGCTGGAGAGCAGTACTTC
CSVFGSVAGEQYF
>.|TRBV23-1|.|TRBJ1-5
TGCGCCAGCAGTAAGGTAGGAAATCAGCCCCAGCATTTT
CASSKVGNQPQHF
>TRBD1|TRBV14|.|TRBJ2-5
TGTGCCAGCAGCCCCCCGGCAGGGGGCACGGAGACCCAGTACTTC
CASSPPAGGTETQYF
>.|TRBV5-4|.|TRBJ2-3
TGTGCCAGCAGCACCCTGATAACGGGGCGCACAGATACGCAGTATTTT
CASSTLITGRTDTQYF
>.|TRBV5-1|few|TRBJ1-5
TGCGCCAGCAGCTTGGAAGTCGGGGGAGGTCAGCCCCAGCATTTT
CASSLEVGGGQPQHF
>.|TRBV14|few|TRBJ1-1
TGTGCCAGCAGCCCCGACAGGCTCAAAGCTTTCTTT
CASSPDRLKAFF
>TRBD1|TRBV4-1|.|TRBJ2-2
TGCGCCAGCAGCCCCCGGACAGGGGGTCTTACCGGGGAGCTGTTTTTT
CASSPRTGGLTGELFF
>TRBD2|TRBV5-1|.|TRBJ2-1
TGCGCCACCACTCCTGGACTAGCGGGCAATGAGCAGTTCTTC
CATTPGLAGNEQFF
>TRBD2|TRBV9|.|TRBJ2-5
TGTGCCAGCAGCGCCCGGACTAGCGGTTTCCAAGAGACCCAGTACTTC
CASSARTSGFQETQYF
>TRBD2|TRBV11-3|few|TRBJ2-3
TGTGCCAGCAGCTTTAGCGGGGCTACCACAGATACGCAGTATTTT
CASSFSGATTDTQYF
>TRBD1|TRBV15|.|TRBJ1-1
TGTGCCACCAGCAGGGGAGGGGGCATGAACACTGAAGCTTTCTTT
CATSRGGGMNTEAFF
>.|TRBV29-1|.|TRBJ1-6
TGCAGCGTTGCGGAGGGGGTTGATAATTCACCCCTCCACTTT
CSVAEGVDNSPLHF
>TRBD1|TRBV5-1|once|TRBJ1-2
TGCGCCAGCACCTGGACAGGGGGCTATGGCTACACCTTC
CASTWTGGYGYTF
>.|TRBV7-2|.|TRBJ1-5
TGTGCCAGCAGCTTCGATCTTTATCAGCCCCAGCATTTT
CASSFDLYQPQHF
>.|TRBV30|.|TRBJ1-6
TGTGCCTGGAGTGTACTGGGTGAGGGAAATAATTCACCCCTCCACTTT
CAWSVLGEGNNSPLHF
>.|TRBV7-9|few|TRBJ2-2
TGTGCCAGCAGCTCCGATACCGGGGAGCTGTTTTTT
CASSSDTGELFF
>TRBD1|TRBV29-1|.|TRBJ1-1
TGCAGCGCGACAGGGGCCGAAGCTTTCTTT
CSATGAEAFF
>TRBD1|TRBV30|once|TRBJ2-7
TGTGCCTGGGAGAAAATACAGGGGGGCGAGCAGTACTTC
CAWEKIQGGEQYF
>TRBD1|TRBV15|once|TRBJ1-6
TGTGCCACCAGCAAGGACAGGCGGCTCAGCTCACCCCTCCACTTT
CATSKDRRLSSPLHF
>TRBD1|TRBV30|.|TRBJ2-7
TGTGCCTGGAGTGACCCCGGGACAGGTAACTCCTACGAGCAGTACTTC
CAWSDPGTGNSYEQYF
>.|TRBV15|.|TRBJ2-7
TGTGCCACCAGCAGCAACCCGGGGAGCTCCTACGAGCAGTACTTC
CATSSNPGSSYEQYF
>TRBD1|TRBV5-1|.|TRBJ2-7
TGCGCCAGCAGCCACACAGGGGTCCACGAGCAGTACTTC
CASSHTGVHEQYF
>.|TRBV23-1|few|TRBJ2-1
TGCGCCAGCAGTCAATCCTGGAATTACAGGGTGATCTCCTACAATGAGCAGTTCTTC
CASSQSWNYRVISYNEQFF
>.|TRBV30|.|TRBJ2-7
TGTGCCTGGAGTGGGGGGGCCCCCTACGAGCAGTACTTC
CAWSGGAPYEQYF
>.|TRBV18|few|TRBJ1-2
TGTGCCAGCTCACCACCGCAGGGAGGGGGCTACACCTTC
CASSPPQGGGYTF